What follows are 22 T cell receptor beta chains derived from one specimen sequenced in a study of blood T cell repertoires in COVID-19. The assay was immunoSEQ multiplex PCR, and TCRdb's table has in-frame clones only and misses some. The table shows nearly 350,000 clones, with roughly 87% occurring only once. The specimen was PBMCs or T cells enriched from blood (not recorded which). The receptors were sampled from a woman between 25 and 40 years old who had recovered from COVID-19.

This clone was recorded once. The CDR3 sequence: CASSSGSYTF. The CDR3 DNA follows: TGTGCCAGCAGTTCAGGGAGCTACACCTTC. This chain connects TRBV28 to TRBJ1-2, with D tentatively TRBD1 (5 bases). CDR3 length equals 10 residues. V was pared by 4 bases and J by 9 bases, with 6 bases between. Germline V gene lookup returns CDR1 MDHEN and CDR2 SYDVKM.

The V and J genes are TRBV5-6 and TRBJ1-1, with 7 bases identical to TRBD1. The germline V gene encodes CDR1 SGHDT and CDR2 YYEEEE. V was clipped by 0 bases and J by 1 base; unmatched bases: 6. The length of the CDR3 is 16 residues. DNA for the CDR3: TGTGCCAGCAGCTTGGCCAGAGGACAGGCGAACACTGAAGCTTTCTTT. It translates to CASSLARGQANTEAFF.

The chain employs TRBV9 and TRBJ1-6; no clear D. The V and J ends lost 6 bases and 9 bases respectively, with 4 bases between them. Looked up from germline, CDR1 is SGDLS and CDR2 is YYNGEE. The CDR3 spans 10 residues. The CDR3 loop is CASILSPLHF. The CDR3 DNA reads TGTGCCAGCATCCTTTCACCCCTCCACTTT.

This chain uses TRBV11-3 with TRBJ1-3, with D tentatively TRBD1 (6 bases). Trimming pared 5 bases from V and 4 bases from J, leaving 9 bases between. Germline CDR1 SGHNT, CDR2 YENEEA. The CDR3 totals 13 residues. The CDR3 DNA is TGTGCCAGCAGCACCAGGGGCGGAAACACCATATATTTT. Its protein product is CASSTRGGNTIYF.

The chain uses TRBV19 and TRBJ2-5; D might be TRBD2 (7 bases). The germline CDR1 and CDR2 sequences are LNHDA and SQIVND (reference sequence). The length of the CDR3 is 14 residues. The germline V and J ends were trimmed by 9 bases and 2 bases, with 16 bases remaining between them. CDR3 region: CASRGANRQETQYF. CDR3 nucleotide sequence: TGTGCCAGCCGGGGGGCAAACAGGCAAGAGACCCAGTACTTC.

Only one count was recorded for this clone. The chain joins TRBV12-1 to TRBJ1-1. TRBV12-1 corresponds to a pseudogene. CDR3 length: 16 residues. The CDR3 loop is CASSFGLRAGGTEAFF. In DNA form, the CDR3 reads TGTGCCAGCAGCTTTGGATTAAGGGCGGGCGGCACTGAAGCTTTCTTT.

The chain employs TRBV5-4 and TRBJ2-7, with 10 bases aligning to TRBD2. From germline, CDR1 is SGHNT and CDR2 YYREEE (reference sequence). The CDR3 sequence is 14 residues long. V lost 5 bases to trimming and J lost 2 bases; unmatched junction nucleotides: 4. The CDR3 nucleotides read TGTGCCAGCAGAATTAGCGGGGGGCCCTACGAGCAGTACTTC. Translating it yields CASRISGGPYEQYF.

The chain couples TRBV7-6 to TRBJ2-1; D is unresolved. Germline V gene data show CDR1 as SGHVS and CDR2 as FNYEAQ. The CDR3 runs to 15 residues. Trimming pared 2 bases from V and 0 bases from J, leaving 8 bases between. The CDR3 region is CASSLLLSSYNEQFF. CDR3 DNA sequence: TGTGCCAGCAGCTTATTGTTGAGCTCCTACAATGAGCAGTTCTTC.

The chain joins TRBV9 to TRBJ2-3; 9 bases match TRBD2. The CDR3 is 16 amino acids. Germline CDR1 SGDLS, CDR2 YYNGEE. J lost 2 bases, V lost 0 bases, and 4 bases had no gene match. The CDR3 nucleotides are TGTGCCAGCAGCGTAGAAGCGGGGGGAACCACAGATACGCAGTATTTT. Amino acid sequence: CASSVEAGGTTDTQYF.

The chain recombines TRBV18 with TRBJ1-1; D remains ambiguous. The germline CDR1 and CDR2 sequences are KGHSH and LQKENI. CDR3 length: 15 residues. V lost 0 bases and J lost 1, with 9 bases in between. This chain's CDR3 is CASSPPPGENTEAFF. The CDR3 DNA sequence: TGTGCCAGCTCACCACCTCCGGGAGAGAACACTGAAGCTTTCTTT.

The CDR3 bases are TGTGCCAGCCGGCGGGGCCCGGCCAATGAGCAGTTCTTC. Amino acids: CASRRGPANEQFF. The chain is built from TRBV12-3 or TRBV12-4 and TRBJ2-1, with D possibly being TRBD2 (6 bases). This CDR3 has 13 residues. Between the trimmed V and J ends, which lost 8 bases and 6 bases, there was a span of 14 bases.

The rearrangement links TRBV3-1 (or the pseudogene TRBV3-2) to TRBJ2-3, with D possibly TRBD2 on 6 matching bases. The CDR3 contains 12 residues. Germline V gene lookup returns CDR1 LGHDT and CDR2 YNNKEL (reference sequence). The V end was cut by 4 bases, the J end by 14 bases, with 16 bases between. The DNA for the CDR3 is TGTGCCAGCAGCCTCCCAGGGCGGGGCCGGTATTTT. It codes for CASSLPGRGRYF.

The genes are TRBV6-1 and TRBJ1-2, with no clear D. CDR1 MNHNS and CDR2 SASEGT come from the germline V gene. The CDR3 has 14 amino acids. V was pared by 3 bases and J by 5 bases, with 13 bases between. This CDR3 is CASSDPALRYGYTF. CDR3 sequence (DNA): TGTGCCAGCAGTGACCCGGCCCTGAGGTATGGCTACACCTTC.

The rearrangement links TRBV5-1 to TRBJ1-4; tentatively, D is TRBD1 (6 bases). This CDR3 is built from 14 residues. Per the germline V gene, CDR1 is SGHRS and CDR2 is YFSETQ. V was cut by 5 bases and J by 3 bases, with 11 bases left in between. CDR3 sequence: CASRVGQANEKLFF. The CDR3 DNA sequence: TGCGCCAGCAGGGTGGGACAAGCTAATGAAAAACTGTTTTTT.

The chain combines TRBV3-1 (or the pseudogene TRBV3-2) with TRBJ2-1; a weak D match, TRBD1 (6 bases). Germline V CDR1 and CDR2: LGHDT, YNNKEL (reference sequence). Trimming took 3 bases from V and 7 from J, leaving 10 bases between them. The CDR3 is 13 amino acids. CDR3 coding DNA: TGTGCCAGCAGCCATCTGGACAGAAATGAGCAGTTCTTC. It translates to CASSHLDRNEQFF.

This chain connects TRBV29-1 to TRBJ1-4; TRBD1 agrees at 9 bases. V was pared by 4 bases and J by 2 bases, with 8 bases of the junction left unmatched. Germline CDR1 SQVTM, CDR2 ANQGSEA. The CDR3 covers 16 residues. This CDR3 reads CSVAAAGTGTNEKLFF. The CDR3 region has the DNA TGCAGCGTTGCCGCCGCCGGGACAGGGACTAATGAAAAACTGTTTTTT.

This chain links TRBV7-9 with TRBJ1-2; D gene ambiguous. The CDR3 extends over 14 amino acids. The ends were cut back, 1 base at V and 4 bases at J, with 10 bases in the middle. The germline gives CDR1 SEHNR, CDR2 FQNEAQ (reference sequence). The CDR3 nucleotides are TGTGCCAGCAGCTTAGAAGAAATTAGCTATGGCTACACCTTC. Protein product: CASSLEEISYGYTF.

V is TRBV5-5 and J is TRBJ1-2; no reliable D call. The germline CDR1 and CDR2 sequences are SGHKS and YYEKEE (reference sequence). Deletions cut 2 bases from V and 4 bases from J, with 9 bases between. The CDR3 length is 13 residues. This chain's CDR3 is CASSFERLYGYTF. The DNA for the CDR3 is TGTGCCAGCAGCTTTGAGAGGCTCTATGGCTACACCTTC.

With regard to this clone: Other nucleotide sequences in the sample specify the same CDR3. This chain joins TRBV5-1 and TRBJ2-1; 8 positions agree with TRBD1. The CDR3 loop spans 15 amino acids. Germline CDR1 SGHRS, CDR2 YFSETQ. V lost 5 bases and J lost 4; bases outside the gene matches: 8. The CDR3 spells CASSLGQGAYNEQFF. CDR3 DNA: TGCGCCAGCAGTCTCGGACAGGGTGCTTACAATGAGCAGTTCTTC.

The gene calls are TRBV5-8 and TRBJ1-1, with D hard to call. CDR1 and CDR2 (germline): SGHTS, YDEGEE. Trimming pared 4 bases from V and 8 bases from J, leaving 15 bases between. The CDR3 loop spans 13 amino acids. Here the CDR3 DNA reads TGTGCCAGCAGCGCGATGATTTTGCCCGAAGCTTTCTTT. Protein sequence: CASSAMILPEAFF.

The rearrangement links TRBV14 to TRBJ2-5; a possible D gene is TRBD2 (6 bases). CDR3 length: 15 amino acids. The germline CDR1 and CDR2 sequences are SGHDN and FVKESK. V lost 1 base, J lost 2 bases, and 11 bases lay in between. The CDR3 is CASSQVAGGQETQYF. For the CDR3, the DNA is TGTGCCAGCAGCCAAGTAGCCGGGGGTCAAGAGACCCAGTACTTC.

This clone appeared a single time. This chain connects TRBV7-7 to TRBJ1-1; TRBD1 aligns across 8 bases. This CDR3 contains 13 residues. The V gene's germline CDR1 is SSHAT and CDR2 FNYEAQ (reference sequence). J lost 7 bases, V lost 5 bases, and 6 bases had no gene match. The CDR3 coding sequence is TGTGCCAGCAGCCGGACCACAGGGGGTGAAGCTTTCTTT. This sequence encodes CASSRTTGGEAFF.